This T cell receptor (beta chain) was sequenced during a study of cytomegalovirus exposure and HLA in healthy donors. Study-level findings and limits: Later on, analysis showed that most CMV-associated TCR beta chains appeared to be HLA-restricted. Data from an earlier analysis indicated that most TCR beta V segments were productive either about 87% or about 30% of the time. It was reportedly the case that the classifier diagnosed cytomegalovirus status with high specificity and sensitivity.

For this clone: As yet, its antigen is unknown.

This PCR relied on a set of 60 Vbeta primers and 13 Jbeta primers. Produced via immunoSEQ multiplex PCR; TCRdb's table is partial and in-frame only. Recorded for this sample: some 130,000 clones. The CDR3 is made up of 14 amino acids. Germline V lookup: CDR1 SGHDN, CDR2 FVKESK. V lost 4 bases to trimming and J lost 2 bases, with 11 bases between them. This receptor was obtained from a woman between 35 and 50 years old in good health and CMV-seropositive. The V and J genes are TRBV14 and TRBJ1-1; TRBD1 is a possible D gene (5 bases). The sequencing sample was made of PBMCs. The CDR3 region is CASSLWTTNTEAFF. The CDR3 DNA reads as TGTGCCAGCAGCCTCTGGACAACAAACACTGAAGCTTTCTTT.